This TCR beta chain is from a study of OX40 agonist ivuxolimab in advanced cancers. At the level of the study: Partial responses occurred in three patients (one hepatocellular carcinoma, two cutaneous melanoma). General study findings and limits: More expanded clones were seen, on average, in CD8+ T cells than in CD4+.

CDR3 length: 16 amino acids. The germline V gene has CDR1 MDHEN and CDR2 SYDVKM. Trimming left V 3 bases short and J 4 bases short, with 18 bases between. A note on this clone: Its antigen is unidentified.

Clones were sequenced by immunoSEQ multiplex PCR, and TCRdb holds only the in-frame ones, with some missing. The data hold some 60,000 clones, with over 80% observed a single time. Specimen: CD4+ or CD8+ T cells sorted from blood, collected in a trial of the OX40 agonist ivuxolimab. The chain couples TRBV28 to TRBJ1-1; possible D gene TRBD1, 5 bases. This clonotype was sampled from an adult with an advanced solid tumor such as melanoma, head and neck, liver or kidney cancer. CDR3 region: CASSFRSRRQGTEAFF. The DNA of the CDR3 is TGTGCCAGCAGTTTTAGGAGTAGAAGGCAGGGCACTGAAGCTTTCTTT.